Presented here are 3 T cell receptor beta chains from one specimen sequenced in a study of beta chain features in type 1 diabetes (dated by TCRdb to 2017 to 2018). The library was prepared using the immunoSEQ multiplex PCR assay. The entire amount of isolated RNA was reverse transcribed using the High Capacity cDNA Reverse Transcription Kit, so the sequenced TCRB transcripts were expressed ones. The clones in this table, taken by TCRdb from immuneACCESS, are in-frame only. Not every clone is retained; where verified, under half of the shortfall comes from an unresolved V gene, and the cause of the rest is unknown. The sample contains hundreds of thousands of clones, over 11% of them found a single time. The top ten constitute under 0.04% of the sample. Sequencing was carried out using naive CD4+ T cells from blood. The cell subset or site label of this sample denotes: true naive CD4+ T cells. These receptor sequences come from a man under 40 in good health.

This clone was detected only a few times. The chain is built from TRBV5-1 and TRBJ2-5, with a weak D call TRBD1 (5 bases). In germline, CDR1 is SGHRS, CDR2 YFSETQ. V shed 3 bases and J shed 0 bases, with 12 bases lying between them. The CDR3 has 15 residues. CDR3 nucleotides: TGCGCCAGCAGCTCAGTGACAGCGTACCAAGAGACCCAGTACTTC. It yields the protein CASSSVTAYQETQYF.

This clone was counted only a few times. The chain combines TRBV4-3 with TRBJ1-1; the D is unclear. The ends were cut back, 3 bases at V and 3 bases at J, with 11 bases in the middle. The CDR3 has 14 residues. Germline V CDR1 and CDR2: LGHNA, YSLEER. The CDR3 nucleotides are TGCGCCAGCAGCCAGTTTCCGGGGTACACTGAAGCTTTCTTT. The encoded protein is CASSQFPGYTEAFF.

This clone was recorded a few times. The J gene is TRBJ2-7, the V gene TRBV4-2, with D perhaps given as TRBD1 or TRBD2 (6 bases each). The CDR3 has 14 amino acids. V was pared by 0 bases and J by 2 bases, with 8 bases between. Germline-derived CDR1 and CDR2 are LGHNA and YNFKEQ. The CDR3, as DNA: TGTGCCAGCAGCCAAGATCGGGGGCCCTACGAGCAGTACGTC. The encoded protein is CASSQDRGPYEQYV.